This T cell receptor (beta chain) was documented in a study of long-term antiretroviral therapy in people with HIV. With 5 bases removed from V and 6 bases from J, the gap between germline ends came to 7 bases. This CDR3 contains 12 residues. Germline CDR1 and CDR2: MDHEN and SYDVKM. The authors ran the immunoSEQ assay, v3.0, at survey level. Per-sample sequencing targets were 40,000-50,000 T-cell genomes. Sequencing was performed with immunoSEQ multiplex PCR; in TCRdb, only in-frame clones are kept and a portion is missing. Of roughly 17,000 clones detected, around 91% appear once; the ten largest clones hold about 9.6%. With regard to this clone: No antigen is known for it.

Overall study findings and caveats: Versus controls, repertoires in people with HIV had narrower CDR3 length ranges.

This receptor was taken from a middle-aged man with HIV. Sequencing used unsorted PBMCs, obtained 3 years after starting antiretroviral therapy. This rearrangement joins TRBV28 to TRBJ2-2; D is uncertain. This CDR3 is CASSTEAGELFF. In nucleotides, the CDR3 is TGTGCCAGCAGTACCGAGGCCGGGGAGCTGTTTTTT.